This TCR beta chain emerged from a study of tumor-infiltrating lymphocytes in primary liver carcinoma. Whole-study context: Participating patients were men and women between 30 and 69 years old. Notes on the study in general: With p = 0.039, the top-250-clone fraction in tumors significantly exceeded that in blood. Researchers found tumor-adjacent and tumor-blood pairs overlapped less than tumor region pairs.

This clonotype turned up a few times. Its specificity is unknown. cDNA specific to TCR beta was made from roughly 500 ng of total RNA, with a constant-region primer employed for priming. Three rounds of nested multiplex PCR with slightly modified ARM-PCR produced TCR beta libraries. Researchers ran the first two PCR rounds for roughly 10 cycles each with TRBV1-TRBV30 forward primers and a C-beta reverse primer. TCRdb reprocessed the multiplex PCR reads via MiXCR and lists one record per CDR3 protein. The top ten clones hold around 9.3% of a sample with around 120,000 distinct CDR3 sequences, 65% of them seen once. This CDR3 region has 14 residues. The V end lost 7 bases, the J end lost 2 bases, and 14 bases lay between the germline ends. Germline values: CDR1 SEHNR, CDR2 FQNEAQ (reference sequence). Both RNA and DNA were isolated together from roughly 20-30 mg of bulk tissue that had not been sorted.

The specimen sequenced was liver tumor tissue from sampling region 1. Subset defined: tumor region T1, superior pole. V is TRBV7-9 and J is TRBJ2-5; D is unresolved. The sequence derives from an older woman with primary liver carcinoma and hepatitis B virus infection. Here the CDR3 reads CASTDLDQQETQYF. The DNA for the CDR3 is TGTGCCAGCACCGACCTCGACCAGCAAGAGACCCAGTACTTC. Complete variable domain (other parts from reference TRBV7-9 and TRBJ2-5): DTGVSQNPRHKITKRGQNVTFRCDPISEHNRLYWYRQTLGQGPEFLTYFQNEAQLEKSRLLSDRFSAERPKGSFSTLEIQRTEQGDSAMYLCASTDLDQQETQYFGPGTRLLVL.